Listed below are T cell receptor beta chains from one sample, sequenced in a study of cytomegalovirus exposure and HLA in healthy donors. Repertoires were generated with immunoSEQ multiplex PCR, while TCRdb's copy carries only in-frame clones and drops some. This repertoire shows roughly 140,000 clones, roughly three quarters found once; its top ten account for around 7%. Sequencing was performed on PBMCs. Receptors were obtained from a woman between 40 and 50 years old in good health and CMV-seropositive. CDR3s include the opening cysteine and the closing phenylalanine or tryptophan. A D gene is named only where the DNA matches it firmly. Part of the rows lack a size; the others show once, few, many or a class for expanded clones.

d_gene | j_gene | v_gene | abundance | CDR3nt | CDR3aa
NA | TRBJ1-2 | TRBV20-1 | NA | TGCAGTACACTACGGCCCAACGGCTACACCTTC | CSTLRPNGYTF
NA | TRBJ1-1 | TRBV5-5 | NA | TGTGCCAGCAGCTACCTAACAGCATACACTGAAGCTTTCTTT | CASSYLTAYTEAFF
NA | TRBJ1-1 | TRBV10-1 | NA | TGCGCCAGCAAGGGGGATGCCACTGAAGCTTTCTTT | CASKGDATEAFF
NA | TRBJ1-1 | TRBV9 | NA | TGTGCCAGCAGCGTAGATACGGGTGGTATTATGGGGAACACTGAAGCTTTCTTT | CASSVDTGGIMGNTEAFF
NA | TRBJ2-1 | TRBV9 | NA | TGTGCCAGCAGCCCACGACATGCCGATGAGCAGTTCTTC | CASSPRHADEQFF
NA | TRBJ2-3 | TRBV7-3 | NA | TGTGCCAGCAGCTTAGACGGCCCCCGAGGGGGTACCACAGATACGCAGTATTTT | CASSLDGPRGGTTDTQYF
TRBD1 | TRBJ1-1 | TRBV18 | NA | TGTGCCAGCTCATCGCGGACAGGGCAGAACACTGAAGCTTTCTTT | CASSSRTGQNTEAFF
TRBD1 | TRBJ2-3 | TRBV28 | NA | TGTGCCAGCAGTTCCGCCGGGACAGGGCCAGATACGCAGTATTTT | CASSSAGTGPDTQYF
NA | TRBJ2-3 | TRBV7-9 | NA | TGTGCCAGCAGCTTATACACAGATACGCAGTATTTT | CASSLYTDTQYF
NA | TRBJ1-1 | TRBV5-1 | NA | TGCGCCAGCAGCCCGAGGGGGGGTAACACTGAAGCTTTCTTT | CASSPRGGNTEAFF
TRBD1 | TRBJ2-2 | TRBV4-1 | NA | TGCGCCAGCAGCCAAGCCGGGATAGGGGGCGGGTACGGGGAGCTGTTTTTT | CASSQAGIGGGYGELFF
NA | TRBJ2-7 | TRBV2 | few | TGTGCCAGCGGTAGAACCTACGAGCAGTACTTC | CASGRTYEQYF
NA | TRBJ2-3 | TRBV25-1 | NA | TGTGCCACGGGCCTGGAGGGAGATACGCAGTATTTT | CATGLEGDTQYF
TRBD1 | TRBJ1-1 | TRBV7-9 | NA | TGTTCCAGCAGCCATACAGGGGCCACGAACACTGAAGCTTTCTTT | CSSSHTGATNTEAFF
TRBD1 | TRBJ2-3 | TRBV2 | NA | TGTGCCAGCAGTAAGACAGGGGGCCCAGATACGCAGTATTTT | CASSKTGGPDTQYF
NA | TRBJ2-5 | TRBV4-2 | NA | TGTGCCAGCAGCCAAGTAGGCGGGGAGTCCTCGCACCGGTACTTC | CASSQVGGESSHRYF
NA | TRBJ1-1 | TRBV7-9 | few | TGTGCCAGCAGCTTCGGGTACGGCACTGAAGCTTTCTTT | CASSFGYGTEAFF
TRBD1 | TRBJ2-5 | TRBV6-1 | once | TGTGCCAGCAGCGCAGACAGGGGTAGGACAGAGACCCAGTACTTC | CASSADRGRTETQYF
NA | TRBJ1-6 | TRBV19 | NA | TGTGCCAGTAGTATTGGACAGCTTAATTCACCCCTCCACTTT | CASSIGQLNSPLHF
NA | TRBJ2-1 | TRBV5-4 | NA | TGTGCCAGCAGCTTGGGGGGGGTCCCCTACAATGAGCAGTTCTTC | CASSLGGVPYNEQFF
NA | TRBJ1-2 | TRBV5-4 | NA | TGTGCCAGCAGCCCTGATCAGGGGCTCTATGGCTACACCTTC | CASSPDQGLYGYTF
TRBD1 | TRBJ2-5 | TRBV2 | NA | TGTGCCAGCAGCCCGGACAGGGGGAGCGAGACCCAGTACTTC | CASSPDRGSETQYF
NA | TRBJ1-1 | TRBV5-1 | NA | TGCGCCAGCAGCTTGGGTGAAAGAGATTACACTGAAGCTTTCTTT | CASSLGERDYTEAFF
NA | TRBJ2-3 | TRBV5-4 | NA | TGTGCCAGCAGCACCGGACTATTAGCAGATACGCAGTATTTT | CASSTGLLADTQYF
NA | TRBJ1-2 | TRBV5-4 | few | TGTGCCAGCTCCTACTCGAGTGGCTACACCTTC | CASSYSSGYTF
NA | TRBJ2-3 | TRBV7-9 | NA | TGTGCCAGCAGCTCCCAGGCAGATACGCAGTATTTT | CASSSQADTQYF
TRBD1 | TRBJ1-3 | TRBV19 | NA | TGTGCCACCTCGCGGGGGACAGGGCAGTCTGGAAACACCATATATTTT | CATSRGTGQSGNTIYF
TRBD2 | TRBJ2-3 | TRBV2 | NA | TGTGCCAGCAGTCTAGCGGGGGGAGTTACGCAGTATTTT | CASSLAGGVTQYF
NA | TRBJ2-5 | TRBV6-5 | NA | TGTGCCAGCACCGCGACGGACAAATCTGGGGCCCAGTACTTC | CASTATDKSGAQYF
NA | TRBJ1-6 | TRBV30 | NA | TGTGCCCTACACGGACAGAGTAATTCACCCCTCCACTTT | CALHGQSNSPLHF
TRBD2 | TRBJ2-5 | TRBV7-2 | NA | TGTGCCAGCAGTGGGACTAGCGGGGTGTTAGAGACCCAGTACTTC | CASSGTSGVLETQYF
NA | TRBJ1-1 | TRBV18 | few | TGTGCCAGCTCACCTCTCAGGGGTCGTTTGAACACTGAAGCTTTCTTT | CASSPLRGRLNTEAFF
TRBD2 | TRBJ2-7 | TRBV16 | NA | TGTGCCAGCAGCCCCCCGGCAAGCGGGGACGAGCAGTACTTC | CASSPPASGDEQYF
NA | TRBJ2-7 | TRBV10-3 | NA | TGTGCCATCAGTGACCCCGACAGCTACGAGCAGTACTTC | CAISDPDSYEQYF
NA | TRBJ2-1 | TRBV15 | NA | TGTGCCACCAGCATCGAGGTTGGTGAGCAGTTCTTC | CATSIEVGEQFF
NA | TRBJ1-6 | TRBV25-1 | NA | TGTGCCAGCAGTGAATGGGGGGATTCACCCCTCCACTTT | CASSEWGDSPLHF
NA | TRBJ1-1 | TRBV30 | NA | TGTGCCGGACAGACGGAGAACACTGAAGCTTTCTTT | CAGQTENTEAFF
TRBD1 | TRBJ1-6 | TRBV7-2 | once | TGTGCCAGCAGCTTAGACGGGACAGGGATATCACCCCTCCACTTT | CASSLDGTGISPLHF
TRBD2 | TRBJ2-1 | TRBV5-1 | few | TGCGCCAGCAGCCTCGGCGGGGGGGATAAATATGAGCAGTTCTTC | CASSLGGGDKYEQFF
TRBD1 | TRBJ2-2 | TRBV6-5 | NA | TGTGCCAGCAGTTTCCGACGGACAGGGGGCACCGGGGAGCTGTTTTTT | CASSFRRTGGTGELFF
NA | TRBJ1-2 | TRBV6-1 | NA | TGTGCCAGCAGTGAGACACCCGGGAGAGGCTACACCTTC | CASSETPGRGYTF
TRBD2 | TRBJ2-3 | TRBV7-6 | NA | TGTGCCAGCAGCCGACTAGCGGGGTATCCAGATACGCAGTATTTT | CASSRLAGYPDTQYF